This T cell receptor beta chain emerged from a study of shared clonotypes between healthy human individuals. Whole-study context: Plates per donor: three CD4 naive, three CD4 memory, two CD8 naive, one CD8 memory. The study's findings and limits: Despite large depth, sorted-subset datasets appeared incompletely sequenced. In having few donors, the study represented limited genetic and exposure-history diversity.

This clone was picked up a small number of times. Antigen specificity is unknown. A read error may produce the germline difference seen at one junction end. Genomic DNA from each subset was divided evenly over several immunoSEQ plates. Here immunoSEQ multiplex PCR was the method, and the copy in TCRdb shows in-frame clones only, minus some. The table records about 1 million clones, about three quarters of them present only once. CDR3 length equals 14 residues. Germline V gene sequence: CDR1 LNHNV, CDR2 YYDKDF (reference sequence). The source is a young man in good health. The specimen was memory CD4+ T cells sorted from blood. This sample's subset: CD45RA-negative fraction. The gene calls are TRBV15 and TRBJ1-4; 9 nucleotides align to TRBD1. In nucleotides, the CDR3 is TGTGCCACCAGAAGAGGACAGGGGATTGAAAAACTGTTTTTT. Its protein product is CATRRGQGIEKLFF. The variable domain in full, completed from reference TRBV15 and TRBJ1-4, reads DAMVIQNPRYQVTQFGKPVTLSCSQTLNHNVMYWYQQKSSQAPKLLFHYYDKDFNNEADTPDNFQSRRPNTSFCFLDIRSPGLGDTAMYLCATRRGQGIEKLFFGSGTQLSVL.